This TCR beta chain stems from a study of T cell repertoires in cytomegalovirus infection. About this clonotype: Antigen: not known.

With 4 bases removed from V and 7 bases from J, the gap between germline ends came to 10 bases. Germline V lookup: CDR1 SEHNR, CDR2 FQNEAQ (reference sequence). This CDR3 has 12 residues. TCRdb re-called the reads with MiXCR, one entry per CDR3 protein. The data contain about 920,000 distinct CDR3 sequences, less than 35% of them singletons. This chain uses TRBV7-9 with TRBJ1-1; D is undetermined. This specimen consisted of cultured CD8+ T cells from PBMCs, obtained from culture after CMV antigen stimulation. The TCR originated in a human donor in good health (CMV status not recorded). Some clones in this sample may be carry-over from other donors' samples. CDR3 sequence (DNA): TGTGCCAGCAGCTCGAGCCCGGGTGAAGCTTTCTTT. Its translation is CASSSSPGEAFF.